This TCR beta chain was identified in a study of patients and donors after allogeneic stem cell transplantation. The CDR3 is 13 amino acids. Germline CDR1 is SEHNR and CDR2 is FQNEAQ (reference sequence). Trimming pared 4 bases from V and 3 bases from J, leaving 9 bases between. TCRdb re-analysed the RT-PCR reads in MiXCR, keeping a single row per CDR3 protein. The repertoire includes 10,000 to 12,000 distinct CDR3 sequences, roughly 21% of them detected once, and over 45% sits in the top ten. The rearrangement links TRBV7-9 to TRBJ2-5; D is possibly TRBD1 (6 bases). Specimen: blood, either unsorted or a sorted T cell fraction (not recorded which). The TCR sequence derives from a human donor who was either an allogeneic HSCT recipient or a stem cell or donor lymphocyte infusion donor (not recorded which). It is not recorded whose cells these are; they may come from a transplant donor. The CDR3 protein is CASSSPGEETQYF. The CDR3 DNA is TGTGCCAGCAGCTCGCCAGGGGAAGAGACCCAGTACTTC.